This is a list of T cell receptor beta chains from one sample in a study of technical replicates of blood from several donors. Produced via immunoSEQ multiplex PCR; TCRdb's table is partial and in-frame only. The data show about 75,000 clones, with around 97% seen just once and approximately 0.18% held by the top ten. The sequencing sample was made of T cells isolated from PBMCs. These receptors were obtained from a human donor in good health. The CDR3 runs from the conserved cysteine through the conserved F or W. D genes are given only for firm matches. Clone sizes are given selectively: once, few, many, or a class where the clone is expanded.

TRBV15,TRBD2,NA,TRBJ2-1,CATSPGLAGANEQFF,TGTGCCACCAGCCCGGGACTAGCGGGCGCCAATGAGCAGTTCTTC
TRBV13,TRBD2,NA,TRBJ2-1,CASSPGTNNEQFF,TGTGCCAGCAGCCCTGGGACTAACAATGAGCAGTTCTTC
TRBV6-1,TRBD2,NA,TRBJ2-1,CASSVAGGNNEQFF,TGTGCCAGCAGTGTGGCGGGGGGAAACAATGAGCAGTTCTTC
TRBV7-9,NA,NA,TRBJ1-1,CASSPPIWAANTEAFF,TGTGCCAGCAGCCCCCCCATATGGGCAGCGAACACTGAAGCTTTCTTT
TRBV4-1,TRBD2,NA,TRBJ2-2,CASQLAVLNTGELFF,TGCGCCAGCCAACTAGCGGTACTCAACACCGGGGAGCTGTTTTTT
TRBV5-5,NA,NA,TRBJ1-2,CASSLKFDSRYYGYTF,TGTGCCAGCAGCTTGAAATTCGACAGCCGATACTATGGCTACACCTTC
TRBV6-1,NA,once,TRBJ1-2,CASSRDTNYGYTF,TGTGCCAGCAGTAGGGACACTAACTATGGCTACACCTTC
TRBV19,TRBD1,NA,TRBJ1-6,CASRSPGQDNSPLHF,TGTGCCAGCCGTAGCCCGGGACAGGATAATTCACCCCTCCACTTT
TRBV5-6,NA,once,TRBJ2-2,CASSFPSGELFF,TGTGCCAGCAGCTTTCCGTCCGGGGAGCTGTTTTTT
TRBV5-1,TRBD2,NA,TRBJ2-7,CASSLGGLALGSSYEQYF,TGCGCCAGCAGCTTGGGGGGACTAGCATTGGGTAGCTCCTACGAGCAGTACTTC
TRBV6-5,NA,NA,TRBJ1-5,CASSSKPGASNQPQHF,TGTGCCAGCAGTTCAAAACCAGGGGCTAGCAATCAGCCCCAGCATTTT
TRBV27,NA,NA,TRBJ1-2,CASSLSGTNYGYTF,TGTGCCAGCAGTTTATCTGGCACTAACTATGGCTACACCTTC
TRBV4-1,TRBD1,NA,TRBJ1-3,CASSPRGQEQLSGNTIYF,TGCGCCAGCAGCCCAAGGGGACAGGAACAGCTCTCTGGAAACACCATATATTTT
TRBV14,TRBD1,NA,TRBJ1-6,CASSRRQGQNSPLHF,TGTGCCAGCAGCCGCAGACAGGGTCAGAATTCACCCCTCCACTTT
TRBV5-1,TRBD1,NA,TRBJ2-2,CASSLWDRGFTGELFF,TGCGCCAGCAGCTTATGGGACAGGGGTTTCACCGGGGAGCTGTTTTTT
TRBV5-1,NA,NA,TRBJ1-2,CASSLEGGYGYTF,TGCGCCAGCAGCTTGGAGGGGGGGTATGGCTACACCTTC
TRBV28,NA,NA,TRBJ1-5,CASSTGSGQPQHF,TGTGCCAGCAGTACAGGATCCGGACAGCCCCAGCATTTT
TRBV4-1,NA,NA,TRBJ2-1,CASSSSSGYNEQFF,TGCGCCAGCAGCTCCTCGTCGGGGTACAATGAGCAGTTCTTC
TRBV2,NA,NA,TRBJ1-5,CASSDTQFQPQHF,TGTGCCAGCAGTGATACACAATTCCAGCCCCAGCATTTT
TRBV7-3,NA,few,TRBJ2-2,CASSLNSAGKAGELFF,TGTGCCAGCAGCTTAAACTCGGCGGGGAAAGCCGGGGAGCTGTTTTTT
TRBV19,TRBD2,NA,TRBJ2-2,CASMGLAGEGELFF,TGTGCCAGTATGGGGCTAGCGGGAGAAGGGGAGCTGTTTTTT
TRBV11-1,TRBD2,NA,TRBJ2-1,CASSLGLAGVIGEQFF,TGTGCCAGCAGCTTAGGACTAGCGGGAGTGATAGGTGAGCAGTTCTTC
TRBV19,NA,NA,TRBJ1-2,CASSISRDYGYTF,TGTGCCAGTAGTATTTCGAGGGACTATGGCTACACCTTC
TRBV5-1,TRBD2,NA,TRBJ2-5,CASSLEGTSAQGETQYF,TGCGCCAGCAGCTTGGAAGGGACTAGCGCTCAAGGGGAGACCCAGTACTTC
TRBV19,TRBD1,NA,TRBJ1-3,CASSTGAGNTIYF,TGTGCCAGTAGCACAGGGGCTGGAAACACCATATATTTT
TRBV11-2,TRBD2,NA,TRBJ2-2,CASSNTGGPGSGELFF,TGTGCCAGCAGCAATACGGGGGGGCCGGGGTCCGGGGAGCTGTTTTTT
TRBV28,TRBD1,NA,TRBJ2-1,CASSLTISGGNEQFF,TGTGCCAGCAGTTTGACAATATCAGGGGGCAATGAGCAGTTCTTC
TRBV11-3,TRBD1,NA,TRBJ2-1,CASSEGAPNEQFF,TGTGCCAGCAGCGAGGGGGCCCCCAATGAGCAGTTCTTC
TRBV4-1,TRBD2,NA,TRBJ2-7,CASSPSTSGRNEQYF,TGCGCCAGCAGCCCCTCGACTAGCGGGAGAAACGAGCAGTACTTC
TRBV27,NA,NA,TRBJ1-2,CASSFREGDGYTF,TGTGCCAGCAGTTTTCGTGAGGGGGATGGCTACACCTTC
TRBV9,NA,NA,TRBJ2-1,CASSVLSGNEQFF,TGTGCCAGCAGCGTATTATCCGGCAATGAGCAGTTCTTC
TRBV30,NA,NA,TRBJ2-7,CAWSVRGGHYEQYF,TGTGCCTGGAGTGTACGAGGGGGTCACTACGAGCAGTACTTC
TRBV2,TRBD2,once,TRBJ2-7,CASREVAGAGNEQYF,TGTGCCAGCAGAGAGGTAGCGGGGGCGGGGAACGAGCAGTACTTC
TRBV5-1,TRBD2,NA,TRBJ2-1,CASSYPGLADSWEQFF,TGCGCCAGCAGCTATCCCGGACTAGCGGATTCTTGGGAGCAGTTCTTC
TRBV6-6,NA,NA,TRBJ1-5,CASSYGGSHSNQPQHF,TGTGCCAGCAGCTACGGGGGGAGTCATAGCAATCAGCCCCAGCATTTT
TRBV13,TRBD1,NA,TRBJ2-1,CASSLAQGAYNEQFF,TGTGCCAGCAGCTTAGCTCAGGGGGCCTACAATGAGCAGTTCTTC
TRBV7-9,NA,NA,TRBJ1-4,CASSPQDRRDEKLFF,TGTGCCAGCAGCCCACAAGACAGACGCGATGAAAAACTGTTTTTT
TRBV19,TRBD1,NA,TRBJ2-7,CATLGWGQGGYEQYF,TGTGCCACCTTAGGGTGGGGACAGGGGGGGTACGAGCAGTACTTC
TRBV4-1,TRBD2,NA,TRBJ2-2,CASSLGLGLANTGELFF,TGCGCCAGCAGCCTCGGCCTGGGACTAGCAAACACCGGGGAGCTGTTTTTT